This T cell receptor (beta chain) emerged from a study of beta chain features in type 1 diabetes (dated by TCRdb to the late 2010s). Some background on the complete study: No differences in mean age, gender distribution, total cell number or subset yield were found between patients and healthy donors. In the study, TCRB repertoires of sorted circulating CD4+ T cell subsets from recently diagnosed type 1 diabetes patients were compared with those of matched healthy donors. A total of around 110,000,000 sorted cells were examined across all samples, and a strong correlation was observed between cell number per subset and RNA yield. Regulatory and stem cell-like memory subsets were obtained from only 8 patients and roughly 8 healthy donors, while naive and central memory subsets were obtained from all 30 or so donors. General conclusions and limits of the study: Because small numbers of individuals were included in the HLA sub-analyses, any influence of HLA type on TCRB rearrangement was left unresolved. Naive, central memory and regulatory TCRB repertoires appeared to be more similar among patients than among healthy donors. At VDJ recombination sites, type 1 diabetes patients had fewer insertions and more deleted nucleotides, which implies abnormalities in thymic rearrangement. Shorter templates might be favored by PCR, yet because patient and control samples were amplified and corrected together, any such skew would affect both groups equally. Type 1 diabetes patients showed a moderate but significant shortening of TCRB CDR3 length in all four CD4+ subsets. Sequencing cDNA rather than genomic DNA could over-represent highly expressing activated cells, although activation and CD3 levels did not differ between groups.

CDR1 and CDR2 (SGHTA, FQGNSA) derive from the germline V gene. V is clipped by 6 bases and J by 0 bases, and the sequence between their germline boundaries is 23 bases long. The CDR3 goes from the cysteine to the phenylalanine over 18 residues. Only the CDR3 region is kept as DNA, spanning 54 bases read in frame from base 1. Each donor gave one peripheral blood draw, approximately 120 mL on average, collected into heparinised tubes. Using a panel that included CD45RO, CCR7, CD25, CD127, CD95 and CD27, naive, central memory, regulatory and stem cell-like memory CD4+ T cells were sorted on a BD FACSAria II. A purity above 95% was achieved for all sorted populations. PBMCs were isolated right away by Lymphoprep density gradient centrifugation and were stained directly, without culture. So that batch effects would be minimized, each experiment stained and sorted samples in pairs, pairing one healthy donor with one patient.

The entire amount of isolated RNA was reverse transcribed using the High Capacity cDNA Reverse Transcription Kit, so the sequenced TCRB transcripts were expressed ones. Deep immunoSEQ sequencing was performed on naive, central memory and regulatory T cell samples, with an average of about 4 million total reads per sample. Sorted cells were lysed in RLT buffer and RNA was extracted with DNase-treated RNeasy Micro or Mini kits, depending on cell number. Each cell subset was processed separately to prevent cross-contamination, with patient and healthy donor samples processed together. TCRB sequences were amplified from cDNA with the immunoSEQ multiplex PCR, producing 87-bp fragments spanning the CDR3 region. Sequencing of the amplicons was performed on the Illumina HiSeq platform. On the study's bioinformatics: Synthetic template baselines were used to correct PCR bias computationally, reads within Hamming distance 2 were collapsed together, and singletons that could not be merged were discarded. Reads were aligned against IMGT to assign V, D and J genes, CDR3 length and insertions or deletions at six rearrangement sites. Within each subset, clonotype counts were normalized to sorted cell number, after which true diversity and Gini coefficients were computed with the tcR R package. The overlap coefficient, calculated on TCRB nucleotide sequences, was used to quantify repertoire sharing. TCRdb obtained this table from immuneACCESS and retained in-frame rearrangements with V and J assigned. These tables miss some clones; where compared with another copy, unresolved V genes account for less than half of the shortfall, and the remainder is unexplained. The DNA was the basis for D and trimming; V, J and clone size are from that table. In this sample the table shows over 150,000 clones, under 13% of which occur a single time. The ten most abundant clones make up around 0.48% of the sample.

This clone showed up just a few times. It has no known antigen specificity. No per-base quality is available; no much larger clone lies one base away. The sequenced sample was central memory CD4+ T cells from blood. The rearrangement joined TRBV7-2 to TRBJ1-2; perhaps TRBD1 is the D gene, with 5 bases matching. The sequence was collected from a man aged 25 to 45 with type 1 diabetes. The CDR3 loop reads CASRLFVSGKGTNYGYTF. DNA sequence: TGTGCCAGCAGGCTTTTTGTGTCAGGGAAGGGGACTAACTATGGCTACACCTTC. Joined to the reference TRBV7-2 and TRBJ1-2 proteins, this CDR3 gives the full variable domain: GAGVSQSPSNKVTEKGKDVELRCDPISGHTALYWYRQSLGQGLEFLIYFQGNSAPDKSGLPSDRFSAERTGGSVSTLTIQRTQQEDSAVYLCASRLFVSGKGTNYGYTFGSGTRLTVV.